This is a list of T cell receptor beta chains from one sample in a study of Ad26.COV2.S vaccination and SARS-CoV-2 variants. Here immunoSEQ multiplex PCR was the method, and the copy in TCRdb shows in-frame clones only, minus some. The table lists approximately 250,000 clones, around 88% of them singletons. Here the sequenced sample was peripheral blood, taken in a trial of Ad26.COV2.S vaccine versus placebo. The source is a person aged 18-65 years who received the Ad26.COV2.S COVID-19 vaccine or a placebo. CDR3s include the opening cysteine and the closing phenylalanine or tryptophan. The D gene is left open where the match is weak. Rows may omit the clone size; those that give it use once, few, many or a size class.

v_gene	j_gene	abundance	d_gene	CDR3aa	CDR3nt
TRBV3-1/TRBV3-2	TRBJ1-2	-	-	CASSQDSGGLSYTF	TGTGCCAGCAGCCAAGATTCCGGGGGCCTTAGCTACACCTTC
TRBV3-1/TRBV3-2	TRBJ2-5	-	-	CASSQSGLAPAQETQYF	TGTGCCAGCAGCCAATCTGGTCTAGCCCCAGCCCAAGAGACCCAGTACTTC
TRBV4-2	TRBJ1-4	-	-	CASSRSTTTNEKLFF	TGTGCCAGCAGCCGCTCGACTACAACTAATGAAAAACTGTTTTTT
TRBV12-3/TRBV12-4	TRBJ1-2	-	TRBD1	CASSDRVEHGYTF	TGTGCCAGCAGCGACAGGGTAGAGCATGGCTACACCTTC
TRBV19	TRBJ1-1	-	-	CASRFRDTEAFF	TGTGCCAGCAGATTCAGAGACACTGAAGCTTTCTTT
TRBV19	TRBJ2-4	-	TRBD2	CASSMGLRLAGQNIQYF	TGTGCCAGTAGTATGGGGTTAAGACTAGCGGGACAAAACATTCAGTACTTC
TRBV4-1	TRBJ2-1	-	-	CASSQDWFGWRADNEQFF	TGCGCCAGCAGCCAAGACTGGTTTGGGTGGAGGGCGGACAATGAGCAGTTCTTC
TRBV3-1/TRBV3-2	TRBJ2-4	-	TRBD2	CASSSGLAGGNIQYF	TGTGCCAGCAGCTCCGGACTAGCGGGAGGAAACATTCAGTACTTC
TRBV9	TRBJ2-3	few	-	CASSSTGGTDTQYF	TGTGCCAGCAGCTCAACCGGAGGAACAGATACGCAGTATTTT
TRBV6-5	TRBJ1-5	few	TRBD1	CASRSDRGGNQPQHF	TGTGCCAGCAGATCTGACAGGGGTGGAAATCAGCCCCAGCATTTT
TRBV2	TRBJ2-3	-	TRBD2	CARTSGRHDTQYF	TGTGCCAGGACTAGCGGGAGGCACGATACGCAGTATTTT
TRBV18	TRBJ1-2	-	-	CASSPPVGLDGYTF	TGTGCCAGCTCACCACCGGTGGGATTGGATGGCTACACCTTC
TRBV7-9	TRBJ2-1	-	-	CASSLGTSANEQFF	TGTGCCAGCAGCTTAGGGACCTCAGCCAATGAGCAGTTCTTC
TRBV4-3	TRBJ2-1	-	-	CASSQAQRGWDEQFF	TGCGCCAGCAGCCAAGCCCAGAGGGGCTGGGACGAGCAGTTCTTC
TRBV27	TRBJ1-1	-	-	CASSPSTEAFF	TGTGCCAGCAGTCCTAGTACTGAAGCTTTCTTT
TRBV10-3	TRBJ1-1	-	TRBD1	CAISGNGGTGGPNTEAFF	TGTGCCATCAGTGGTAATGGGGGGACAGGGGGCCCGAACACTGAAGCTTTCTTT